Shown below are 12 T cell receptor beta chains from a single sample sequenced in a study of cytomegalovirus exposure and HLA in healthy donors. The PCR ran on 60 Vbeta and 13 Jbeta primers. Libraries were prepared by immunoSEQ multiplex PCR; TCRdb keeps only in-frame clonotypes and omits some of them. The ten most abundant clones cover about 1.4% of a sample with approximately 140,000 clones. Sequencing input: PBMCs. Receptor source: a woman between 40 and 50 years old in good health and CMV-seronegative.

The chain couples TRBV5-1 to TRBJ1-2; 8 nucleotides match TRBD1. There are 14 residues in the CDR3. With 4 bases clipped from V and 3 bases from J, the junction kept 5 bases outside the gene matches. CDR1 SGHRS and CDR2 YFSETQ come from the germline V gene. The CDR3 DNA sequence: TGCGCCAGCAGCGCACAGGGGGGTGACTATGGCTACACCTTC. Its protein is CASSAQGGDYGYTF.

Written as DNA, the CDR3 is TGTGCCAGTAGTATAGATGGCAGGGGCACGAACACTGAAGCTTTCTTT. Translation gives CASSIDGRGTNTEAFF. The rearrangement uses TRBV19 and TRBJ1-1; D perhaps matches TRBD1 (6 bases). The CDR3 totals 16 residues. Germline V gene data show CDR1 as LNHDA and CDR2 as SQIVND (reference sequence). V lost 0 bases, J lost 1 base, and 12 bases lay in between. Complete variable domain (other parts from reference TRBV19 and TRBJ1-1): DGGITQSPKYLFRKEGQNVTLSCEQNLNHDAMYWYRQDPGQGLRLIYYSQIVNDFQKGDIAEGYSVSREKKESFPLTVTSAQKNPTAFYLCASSIDGRGTNTEAFFGQGTRLTVV.

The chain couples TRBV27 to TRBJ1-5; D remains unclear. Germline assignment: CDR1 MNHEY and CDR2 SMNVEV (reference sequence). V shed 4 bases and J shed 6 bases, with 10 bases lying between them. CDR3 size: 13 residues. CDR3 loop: CASSYSGGQPQHF. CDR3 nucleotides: TGTGCCAGCAGTTACTCAGGTGGTCAGCCCCAGCATTTT.

CDR3 in amino acids: CASSLDSSNEKLFF. DNA for the CDR3: TGTGCCAGCAGCTTGGACAGCTCCAATGAAAAACTGTTTTTT. The chain links TRBV5-6 to TRBJ1-4; no reliable D call. The V end lost 0 bases, the J end lost 5 bases, and 8 bases lay between the germline ends. Germline V CDR1 and CDR2: SGHDT, YYEEEE. This CDR3 contains 14 residues. Filled out from reference TRBV5-6 and TRBJ1-4, the complete variable domain reads DAGVTQSPTHLIKTRGQQVTLRCSPKSGHDTVSWYQQALGQGPQFIFQYYEEEERQRGNFPDRFSGHQFPNYSSELNVNALLLGDSALYLCASSLDSSNEKLFFGSGTQLSVL.

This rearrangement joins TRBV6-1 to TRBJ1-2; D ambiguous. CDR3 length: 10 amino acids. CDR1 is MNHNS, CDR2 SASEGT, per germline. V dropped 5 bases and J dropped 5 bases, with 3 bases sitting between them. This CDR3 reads CASSTYGYTF. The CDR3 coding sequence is TGTGCCAGCAGTACTTATGGCTACACCTTC.

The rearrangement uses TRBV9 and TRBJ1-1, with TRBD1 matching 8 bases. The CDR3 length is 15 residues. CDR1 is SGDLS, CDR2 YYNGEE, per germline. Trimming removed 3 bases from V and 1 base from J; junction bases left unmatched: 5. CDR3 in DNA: TGTGCCAGCAGCGGCCCCGGGACAGGGAACACTGAAGCTTTCTTT. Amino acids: CASSGPGTGNTEAFF.

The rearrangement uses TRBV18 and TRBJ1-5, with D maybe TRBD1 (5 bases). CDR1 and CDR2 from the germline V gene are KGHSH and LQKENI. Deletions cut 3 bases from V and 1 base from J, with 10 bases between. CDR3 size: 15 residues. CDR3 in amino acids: CASSPQGHSNQPQHF. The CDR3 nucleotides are TGTGCCAGCTCACCGCAGGGTCACAGCAATCAGCCCCAGCATTTT. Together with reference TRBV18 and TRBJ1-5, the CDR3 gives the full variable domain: NAGVMQNPRHLVRRRGQEARLRCSPMKGHSHVYWYRQLPEEGLKFMVYLQKENIIDESGMPKERFSAEFPKEGPSILRIQQVVRGDSAAYFCASSPQGHSNQPQHFGDGTRLSIL.

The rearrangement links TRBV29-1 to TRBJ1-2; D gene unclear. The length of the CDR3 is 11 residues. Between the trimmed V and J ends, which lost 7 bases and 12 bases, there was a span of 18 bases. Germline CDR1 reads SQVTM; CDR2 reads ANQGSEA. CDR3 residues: CSAQFLGAHTF. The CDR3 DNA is TGCAGCGCCCAATTCTTGGGAGCGCACACCTTC.

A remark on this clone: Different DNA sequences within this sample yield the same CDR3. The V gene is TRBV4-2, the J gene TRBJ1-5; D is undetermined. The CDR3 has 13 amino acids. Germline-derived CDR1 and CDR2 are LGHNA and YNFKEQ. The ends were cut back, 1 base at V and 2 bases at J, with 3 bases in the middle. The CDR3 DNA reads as TGTGCCAGCAGCCAAGCGGGCAATCAGCCCCAGCATTTT. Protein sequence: CASSQAGNQPQHF.

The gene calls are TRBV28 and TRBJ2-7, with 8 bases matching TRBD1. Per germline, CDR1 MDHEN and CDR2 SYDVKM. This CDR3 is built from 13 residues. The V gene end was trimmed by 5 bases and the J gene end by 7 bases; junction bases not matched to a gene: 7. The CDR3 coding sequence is TGTGCCAGCAGTCGGCAGGGGGCGTGGGAGCAGTACGTC. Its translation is CASSRQGAWEQYV.

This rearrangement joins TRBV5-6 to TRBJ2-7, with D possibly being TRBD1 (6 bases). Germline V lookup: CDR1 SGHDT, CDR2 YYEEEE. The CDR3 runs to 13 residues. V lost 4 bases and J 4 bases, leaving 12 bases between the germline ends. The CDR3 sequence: CASSPGHHYEQYF. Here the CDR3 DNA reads TGTGCCAGCAGCCCGGGACACCATTACGAGCAGTACTTC.

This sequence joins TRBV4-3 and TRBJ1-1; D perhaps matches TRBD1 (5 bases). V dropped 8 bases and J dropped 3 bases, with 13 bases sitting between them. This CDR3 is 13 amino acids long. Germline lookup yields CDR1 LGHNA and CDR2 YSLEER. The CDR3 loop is CASGIGGDTEAFF. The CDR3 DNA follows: TGCGCCAGCGGGATTGGGGGGGACACTGAAGCTTTCTTT.